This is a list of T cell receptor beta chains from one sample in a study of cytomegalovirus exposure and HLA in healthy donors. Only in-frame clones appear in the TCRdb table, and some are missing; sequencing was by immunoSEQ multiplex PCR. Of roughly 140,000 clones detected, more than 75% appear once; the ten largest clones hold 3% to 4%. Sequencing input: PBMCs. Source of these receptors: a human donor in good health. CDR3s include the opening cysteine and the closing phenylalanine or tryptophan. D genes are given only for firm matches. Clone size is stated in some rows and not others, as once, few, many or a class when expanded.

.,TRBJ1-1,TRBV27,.,TGTGCCAGCAGTCAGGCAGGGTACGCTGAAGCTTTCTTT,CASSQAGYAEAFF
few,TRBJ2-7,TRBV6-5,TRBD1,TGTGCCAGCAGTTTCTCCCCGGACAGGGGGTCCTACGAGCAGTACTTC,CASSFSPDRGSYEQYF
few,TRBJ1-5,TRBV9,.,TGTGCCAGCAGCATCGAAGGGGGACCCAATCAGCCCCAGCATTTT,CASSIEGGPNQPQHF
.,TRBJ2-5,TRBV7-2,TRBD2,TGTGCCAGCAGCTTATTAGGCGGGAGGAGGGAGGAGACCCAGTACTTC,CASSLLGGRREETQYF
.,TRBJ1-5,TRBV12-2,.,TGTGCAAGTCGCTTCCTCGGGGGGGCGGGGCAGCCCCAGCATTTT,CASRFLGGAGQPQHF
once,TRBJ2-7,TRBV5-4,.,TGTGCCAGCAGCTTGGGTTCCCAATCAGGCGAGCAGTACTTC,CASSLGSQSGEQYF
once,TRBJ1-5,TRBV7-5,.,TGTGCCAGAAGCTTTACTAGGGGGTTAAGCAATCAGCCCCAGCATTTT,CARSFTRGLSNQPQHF
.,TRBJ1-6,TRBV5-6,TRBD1,TGTGCCAGCAGGGGACAGGGTGAGAATTCACCCCTCCACTTT,CASRGQGENSPLHF
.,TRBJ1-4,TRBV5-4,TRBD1,TGTGCCAGCAGCTTCGGACAGGGAGAGAATGAAAAACTGTTTTTT,CASSFGQGENEKLFF
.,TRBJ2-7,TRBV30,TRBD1,TGTGCCTGGAGTGGATCACAGGGGTTCTACGAGCAGTACTTC,CAWSGSQGFYEQYF
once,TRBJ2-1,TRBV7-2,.,TGTGCCAGCAGCTTATCAGGGGTGGAGTTCTTC,CASSLSGVEFF
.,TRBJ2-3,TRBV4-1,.,TGCGCCAGCGGTCAGACACAATCAGATACGCAGTATTTT,CASGQTQSDTQYF
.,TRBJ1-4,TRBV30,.,TGTGCCTGGAGCGCCCCTCAGGGGCCCGAAAAACTGTTTTTT,CAWSAPQGPEKLFF
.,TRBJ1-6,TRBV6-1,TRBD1,TGTGCCACTGAGGGACAGGGTGATTCACCCCTCCACTTT,CATEGQGDSPLHF
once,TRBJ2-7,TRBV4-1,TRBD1,TGCGCCAGCAGCCAAGCCGGGACAGGAGTCTACGAGCAGTACTTC,CASSQAGTGVYEQYF
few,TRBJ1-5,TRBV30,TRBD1,TGTGCCTGGAGTACAGGGGGCCCTCAGCCCCAGCATTTT,CAWSTGGPQPQHF
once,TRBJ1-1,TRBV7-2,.,TGTGCCAGCAGCTTAGGGTTGACGGGGAACACTGAAGCTTTCTTT,CASSLGLTGNTEAFF
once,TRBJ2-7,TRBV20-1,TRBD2,TGCAGTGCTAGGGGACTAGCGGGGGAGTACTTC,CSARGLAGEYF
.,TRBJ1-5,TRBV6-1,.,TGTGCCAGCAGTGTCAAATGGACAGACCATAGCAATCAGCCCCAGCATTTT,CASSVKWTDHSNQPQHF
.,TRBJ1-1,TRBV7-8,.,TGTGCCAGCAGCTTTCTTCGTGCGAACGGAGATACTGAAGCTTTCTTT,CASSFLRANGDTEAFF
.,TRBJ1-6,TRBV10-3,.,TGTGCCATCAGTGACAGGGGATCTGTCGATAATTCACCCCTCCACTTT,CAISDRGSVDNSPLHF
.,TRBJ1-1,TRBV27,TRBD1,TGTGCCAGCACGCGGCAGAGGGGGCTAGGCCTTGAAGCTTTCTTT,CASTRQRGLGLEAFF
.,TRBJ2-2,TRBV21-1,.,TGTGCCAGCAGCATTAGTCCGGGAGGGAGCTCCACCGGGGAGCTGTTTTTT,CASSISPGGSSTGELFF
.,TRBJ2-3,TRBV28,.,TGTGCCAGCAGTTTAGCTCGAGCGGGCCACACAGATACGCAGTATTTT,CASSLARAGHTDTQYF
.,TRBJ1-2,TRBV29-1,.,TGCAGCGTTGTAGGGGGGGACTATGGCTACCCCTTC,CSVVGGDYGYPF
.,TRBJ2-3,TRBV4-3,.,TGCGCCAGCAGCCAAGAGTCGGGGTCCACAGATACGCAGTATTTT,CASSQESGSTDTQYF
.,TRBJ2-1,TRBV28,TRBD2,TGTGCCAGCAGTTTTGGCGGCGGGAGCGTAAACAATGAGCAGTTCTTC,CASSFGGGSVNNEQFF
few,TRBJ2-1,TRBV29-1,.,TGCAGCGTTGAAATTGCACCCGGTGAGCAGTTCTTC,CSVEIAPGEQFF
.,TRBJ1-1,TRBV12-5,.,TGTGCTAGTGGCCGGACCCGGGGACAAGTTCTGCCCGAAGCTTTCTTT,CASGRTRGQVLPEAFF
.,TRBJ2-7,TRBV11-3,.,TGTGCCAGCAGCCTTAACGAGCAGTACTTC,CASSLNEQYF
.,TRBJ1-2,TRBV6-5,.,TGTGCCAGCAGTTACTCCCGGGGGGACTATGGCTACACCTTC,CASSYSRGDYGYTF
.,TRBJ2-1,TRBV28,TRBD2,TGTGCCAGCAGCCCACAACTAGCGGGAGGCCGAGTAGGGCAGTTCTTC,CASSPQLAGGRVGQFF
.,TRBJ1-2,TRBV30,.,TGTGCCTGGAGAAAGGGGGGGGCGGGTGGCTACACCTTC,CAWRKGGAGGYTF
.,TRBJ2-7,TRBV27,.,TGTGCCAGCAGTGGTAGGGGTGAATACGAGCAGTACTTC,CASSGRGEYEQYF
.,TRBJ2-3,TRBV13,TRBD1,TGTGCCAGCAGCGACCCGGGACAGCTCACAGATACGCAGTATTTT,CASSDPGQLTDTQYF
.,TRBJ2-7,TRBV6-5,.,TGTGCCAGCAGCAGGCGTGGACAGTCGTCCTACGAGCAGTACTTC,CASSRRGQSSYEQYF
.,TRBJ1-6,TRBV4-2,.,TGTGCCAGCAGCCCTTTTTCAGGGGATGATAATTCACCCCTCCACTTT,CASSPFSGDDNSPLHF
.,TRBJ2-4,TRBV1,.,TGCACCAGCAGCCCGCAGGGAAGATTTCTTAACATTCAGTACTTC,CTSSPQGRFLNIQYF
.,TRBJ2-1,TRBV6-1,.,TGTGCCAGCAGCCCCCCAGGAATCCAGGAGCAGTTCTTC,CASSPPGIQEQFF
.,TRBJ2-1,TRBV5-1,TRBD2,TGCGCCAGCAGCTCCATTAGCGGGGGGGCTTTTTATGAGCAGTTCTTC,CASSSISGGAFYEQFF
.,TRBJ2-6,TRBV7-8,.,TGTGCCAGCAGCCGGGTCCAGATCCTCGGGGCCAACGTCCTGACTTTC,CASSRVQILGANVLTF
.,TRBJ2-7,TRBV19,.,TGTGCCAGTACCAGAAACCCCAGCTCCTACGAGCAGTACTTC,CASTRNPSSYEQYF
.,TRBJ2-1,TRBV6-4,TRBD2,TGTGCCAGCAGTGACTCTAGCGGGGGGGCCAATGAGCAGTTCTTC,CASSDSSGGANEQFF
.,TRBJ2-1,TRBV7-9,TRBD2,TGTGCCAGCAGACTTAGCGGGAGGGAATACAATGAGCAGTTCTTC,CASRLSGREYNEQFF
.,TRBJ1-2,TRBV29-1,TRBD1,TGCAGCGTTGAAAACCGAGGGGGCGGGAATCCCCCCTATGGCTACACCTTC,CSVENRGGGNPPYGYTF
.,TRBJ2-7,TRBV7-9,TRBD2,TGTGCCAGCAGCTTAGTCCCGATGCTAGCGGTTAGCTCCTACGAGCAGTACTTC,CASSLVPMLAVSSYEQYF
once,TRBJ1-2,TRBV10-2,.,TGCGCCAGCAGTGAGTCGTCGGGGTTTGGTGGCTACACCTTC,CASSESSGFGGYTF
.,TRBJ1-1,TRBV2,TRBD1,TGTGCCAGCAGTTTGGAGACAGGGGGCCTCATGAACACTGAAGCTTTCTTT,CASSLETGGLMNTEAFF